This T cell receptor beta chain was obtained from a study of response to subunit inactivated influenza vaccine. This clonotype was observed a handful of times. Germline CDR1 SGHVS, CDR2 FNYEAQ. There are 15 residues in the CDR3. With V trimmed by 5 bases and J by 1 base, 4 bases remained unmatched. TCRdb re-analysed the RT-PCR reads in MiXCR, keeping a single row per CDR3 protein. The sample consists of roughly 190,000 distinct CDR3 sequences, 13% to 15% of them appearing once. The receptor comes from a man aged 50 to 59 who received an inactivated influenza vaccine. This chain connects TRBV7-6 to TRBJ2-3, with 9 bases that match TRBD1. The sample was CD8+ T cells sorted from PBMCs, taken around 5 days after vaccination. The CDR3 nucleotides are TGTGCCAGCAGCCCCTGGACAGGGGGCACAGATACGCAGTATTTT. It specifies CASSPWTGGTDTQYF.